This TCR beta chain is from a study of beta chain features in type 1 diabetes (dated by TCRdb to 2016 to 2019). Turning to the overall study: Patients and healthy donors did not differ in mean age, gender distribution, total cell number or subset yield. A total of around 110,000,000 sorted cells were examined across all samples, and RNA yield correlated strongly with the number of cells per subset. Whereas all 30 or so donors provided naive and central memory subsets, regulatory and stem cell-like memory subsets were isolated from just 8 patients and roughly 8 healthy donors. In the study, recently diagnosed type 1 diabetes patients and matched healthy donors were compared on the TCRB repertoires of their sorted circulating CD4+ T cell subsets. Study-wide conclusions, independent of this receptor: At VDJ recombination sites, patients with type 1 diabetes made fewer insertions and deleted more nucleotides, a pattern implying thymic rearrangement abnormalities. Naive, central memory and regulatory TCRB repertoires appeared more similar among patients than among healthy donors. Shorter templates might have been favored by PCR, but patient and control samples were amplified and corrected together, so both groups would have been affected equally by any skew. Because cDNA was sequenced instead of genomic DNA, activated cells with high expression could be over-represented, although the groups did not differ in activation or CD3 levels. Because the HLA sub-analyses included only small numbers of individuals, any influence of HLA type on TCRB rearrangement was left unresolved. In all four CD4+ subsets, TCRB CDR3 length was moderately but significantly shorter in type 1 diabetes patients.

All of the isolated RNA was reverse transcribed with the High Capacity cDNA Reverse Transcription Kit, so expressed TCRB transcripts were sequenced. Deep immunoSEQ sequencing was applied to naive, central memory and regulatory T cell samples, giving an average of approximately 4 million total reads per sample. After sorted cells were lysed in RLT buffer, RNA was extracted with DNase-treated RNeasy Micro or Mini kits, with the choice depending on cell number. Each cell subset was processed on its own to prevent cross-contamination, while patient and healthy donor samples were processed together. TCRB sequences were amplified from cDNA with the immunoSEQ multiplex PCR, producing 87-bp fragments spanning the CDR3 region. The amplicons were sequenced using the Illumina HiSeq platform. The published analysis was carried out like this. Synthetic template baselines were used to correct PCR bias computationally, reads within Hamming distance 2 were collapsed, and singletons that could not be merged were discarded. Reads were aligned to IMGT to assign V, D and J genes, CDR3 length, and insertions or deletions at six rearrangement sites. Within each subset, clonotype counts were normalized to the number of sorted cells before true diversity and Gini coefficients were calculated with the tcR R package. Repertoire sharing was quantified using the overlap coefficient calculated on TCRB nucleotide sequences. As a proxy for the pre-selection repertoire, out-of-frame TCRB sequences from naive cells were analyzed. TCRdb obtained this table from immuneACCESS and retained in-frame rearrangements with V and J assigned. These tables miss some clones; where compared with another copy, unresolved V genes account for less than half of the shortfall, and the remainder is unexplained. V, J and clone size reflect that table, while D and trimming were determined from the DNA. The sample records about 450,000 clones, 11% of which are singletons. Together, the top ten hold approximately 0.05% of the sample.

The germline V gene sets CDR1 to SGDLS and CDR2 to YYNGEE. Including the terminal cysteine and phenylalanine, the CDR3 comprises 13 residues. Only the CDR3 portion is preserved as DNA: 39 bases, with reading frame beginning at the first base. V and J lose 3 bases and 4 bases, and a span of 5 bases separates them. From each donor, a single peripheral blood sample of 95 to 150 mL on average was drawn into heparinised tubes. Using a panel that included CD45RO, CCR7, CD25, CD127, CD95 and CD27, naive, central memory, regulatory and stem cell-like memory CD4+ T cells were sorted on a BD FACSAria II. All sorted populations exceeded 95% purity. PBMCs were separated immediately by Lymphoprep density gradient centrifugation and were stained directly, without being cultured. So that batch effects would be minimized, each experiment stained and sorted samples in pairs, pairing one healthy donor with one patient.

This clone was observed a handful of times. Its antigen is not yet known. Within one base of it there is no much larger clone, and no base qualities were kept. Here the chain combines TRBV9 and TRBJ1-6; matching of 5 bases hints at TRBD1 as the D gene. The receptor's source is a woman younger than 35 in good health. The sequenced sample was naive CD4+ T cells from blood. Per the publication, the cell subset or site label means: true naive CD4+ T cells. The CDR3 protein: CASSGQYNSPLHF. The nucleotide sequence reads TGTGCCAGCAGCGGACAGTATAATTCACCCCTCCACTTT.